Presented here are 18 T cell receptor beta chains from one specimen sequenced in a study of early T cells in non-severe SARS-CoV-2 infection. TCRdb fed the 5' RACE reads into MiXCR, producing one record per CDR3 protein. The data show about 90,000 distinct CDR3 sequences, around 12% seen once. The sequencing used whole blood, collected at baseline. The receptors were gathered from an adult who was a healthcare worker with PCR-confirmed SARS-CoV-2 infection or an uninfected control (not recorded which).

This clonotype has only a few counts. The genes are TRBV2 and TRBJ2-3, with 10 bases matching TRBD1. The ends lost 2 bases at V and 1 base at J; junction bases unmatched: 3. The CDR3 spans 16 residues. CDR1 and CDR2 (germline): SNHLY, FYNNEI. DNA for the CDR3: TGTGCCAGCAGTGAAAGGACAGGGGGGGGCACAGATACGCAGTATTTT. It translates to CASSERTGGGTDTQYF.

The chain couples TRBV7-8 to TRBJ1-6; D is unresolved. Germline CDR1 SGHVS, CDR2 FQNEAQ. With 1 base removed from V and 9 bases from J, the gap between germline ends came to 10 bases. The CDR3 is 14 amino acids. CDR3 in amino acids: CASSLVSAGSPLHF. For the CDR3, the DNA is TGTGCCAGCAGCTTAGTTTCGGCGGGTTCACCCCTCCACTTT. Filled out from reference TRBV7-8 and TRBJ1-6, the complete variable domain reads GAGVSQSPRYKVAKRGQDVALRCDPISGHVSLFWYQQALGQGPEFLTYFQNEAQLDKSGLPSDRFFAERPEGSVSTLKIQRTQQEDSAVYLCASSLVSAGSPLHFGNGTRLTVT.

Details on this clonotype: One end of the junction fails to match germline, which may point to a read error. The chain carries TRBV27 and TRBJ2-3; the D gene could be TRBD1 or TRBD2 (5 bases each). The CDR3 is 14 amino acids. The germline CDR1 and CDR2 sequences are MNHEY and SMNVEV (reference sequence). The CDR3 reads CTSSLLGPDDTQYF. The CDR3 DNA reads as TGTACCAGCAGTCTCCTGGGACCCGACGATACGCAGTATTTT.

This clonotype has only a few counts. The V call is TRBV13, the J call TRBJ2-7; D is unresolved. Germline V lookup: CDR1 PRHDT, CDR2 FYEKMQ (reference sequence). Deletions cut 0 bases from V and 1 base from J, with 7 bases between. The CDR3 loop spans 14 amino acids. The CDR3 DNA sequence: TGTGCCAGCAGCTTAGGGGACGGATCCTACGAGCAGTACTTC. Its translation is CASSLGDGSYEQYF.

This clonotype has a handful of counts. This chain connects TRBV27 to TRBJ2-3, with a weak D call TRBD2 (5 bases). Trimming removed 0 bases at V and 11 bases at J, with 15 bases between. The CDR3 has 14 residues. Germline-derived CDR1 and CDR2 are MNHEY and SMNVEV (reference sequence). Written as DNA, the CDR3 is TGTGCCAGCAGTTTATCCGGGGTTAACAGAATGCAGTATTTT. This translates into CASSLSGVNRMQYF.

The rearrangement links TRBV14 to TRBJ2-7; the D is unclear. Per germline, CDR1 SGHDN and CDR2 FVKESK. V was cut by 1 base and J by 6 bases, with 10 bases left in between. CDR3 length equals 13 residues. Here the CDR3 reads CASSQVVASEQYF. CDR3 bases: TGTGCCAGCAGCCAAGTAGTAGCATCCGAGCAGTACTTC. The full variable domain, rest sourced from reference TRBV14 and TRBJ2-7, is EAGVTQFPSHSVIEKGQTVTLRCDPISGHDNLYWYRRVMGKEIKFLLHFVKESKQDESGMPNNRFLAERTGGTYSTLKVQPAELEDSGVYFCASSQVVASEQYFGPGTRLTVT.

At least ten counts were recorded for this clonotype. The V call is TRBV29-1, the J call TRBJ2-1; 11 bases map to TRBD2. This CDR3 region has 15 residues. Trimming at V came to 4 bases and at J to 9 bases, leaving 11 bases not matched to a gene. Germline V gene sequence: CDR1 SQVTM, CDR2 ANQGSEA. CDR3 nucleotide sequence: TGCAGCGTTGGCGTCCTAGCGGGAGGACGAGGTGAGCAGTTCTTC. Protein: CSVGVLAGGRGEQFF.

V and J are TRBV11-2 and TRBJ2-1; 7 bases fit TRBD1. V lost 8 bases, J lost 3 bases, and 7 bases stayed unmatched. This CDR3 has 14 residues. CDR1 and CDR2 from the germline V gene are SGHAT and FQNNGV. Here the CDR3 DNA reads TGTGCCAGCGCCGGGACAGTAGACTACAATGAGCAGTTCTTC. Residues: CASAGTVDYNEQFF. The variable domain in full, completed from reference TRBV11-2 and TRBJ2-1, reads EAGVAQSPRYKIIEKRQSVAFWCNPISGHATLYWYQQILGQGPKLLIQFQNNGVVDDSQLPKDRFSAERLKGVDSTLKIQPAKLEDSAVYLCASAGTVDYNEQFFGPGTRLTVL.

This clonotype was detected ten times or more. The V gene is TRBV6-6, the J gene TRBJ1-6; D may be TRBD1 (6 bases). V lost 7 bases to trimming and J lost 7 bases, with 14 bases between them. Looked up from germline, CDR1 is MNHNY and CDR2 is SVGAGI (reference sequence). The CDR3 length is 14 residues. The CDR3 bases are TGTGCCAGCAAGACCAGGGGAGGCAATTCACCCCTCCACTTT. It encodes CASKTRGGNSPLHF.

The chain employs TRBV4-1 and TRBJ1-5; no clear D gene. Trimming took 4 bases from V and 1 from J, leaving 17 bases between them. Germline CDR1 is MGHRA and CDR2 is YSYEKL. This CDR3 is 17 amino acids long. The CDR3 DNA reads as TGCGCCAGCAGCCCGGGGTCGTGGTTGGCGAGCAATCAGCCCCAGCATTTT. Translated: CASSPGSWLASNQPQHF.

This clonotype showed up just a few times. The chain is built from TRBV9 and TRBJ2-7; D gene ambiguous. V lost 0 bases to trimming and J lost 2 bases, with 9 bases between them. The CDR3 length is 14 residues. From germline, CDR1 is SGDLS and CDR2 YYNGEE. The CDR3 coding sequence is TGTGCCAGCAGCGTAGGGCAGGCCACCTACGAGCAGTACTTC. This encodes CASSVGQATYEQYF.

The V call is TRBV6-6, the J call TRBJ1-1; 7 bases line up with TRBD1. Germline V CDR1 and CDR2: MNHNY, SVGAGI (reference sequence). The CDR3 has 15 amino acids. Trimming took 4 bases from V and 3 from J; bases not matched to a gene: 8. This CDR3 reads CASSSQGLEYTEAFF. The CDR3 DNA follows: TGTGCCAGCAGTTCACAGGGGCTAGAGTACACTGAAGCTTTCTTT.

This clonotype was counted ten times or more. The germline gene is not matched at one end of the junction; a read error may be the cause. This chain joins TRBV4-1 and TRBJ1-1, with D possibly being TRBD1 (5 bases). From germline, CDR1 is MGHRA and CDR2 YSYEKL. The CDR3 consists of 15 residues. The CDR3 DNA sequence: TGCGCCAGCCGCCAAGATTCGGGGGTGAACACTGAAGCTTTCTTT. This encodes CASRQDSGVNTEAFF.

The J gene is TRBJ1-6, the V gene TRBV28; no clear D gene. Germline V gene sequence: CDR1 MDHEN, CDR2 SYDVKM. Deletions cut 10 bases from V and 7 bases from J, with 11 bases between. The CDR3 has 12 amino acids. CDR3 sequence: CATTTANSPLHF. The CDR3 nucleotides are TGTGCCACCACTACAGCGAATTCACCCCTCCACTTT.

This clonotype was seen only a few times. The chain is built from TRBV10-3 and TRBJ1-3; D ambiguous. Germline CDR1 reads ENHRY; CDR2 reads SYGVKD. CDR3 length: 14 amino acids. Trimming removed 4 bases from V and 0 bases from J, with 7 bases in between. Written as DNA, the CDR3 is TGTGCCATCAGTGTAGAAGTCTCTGGAAACACCATATATTTT. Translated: CAISVEVSGNTIYF.

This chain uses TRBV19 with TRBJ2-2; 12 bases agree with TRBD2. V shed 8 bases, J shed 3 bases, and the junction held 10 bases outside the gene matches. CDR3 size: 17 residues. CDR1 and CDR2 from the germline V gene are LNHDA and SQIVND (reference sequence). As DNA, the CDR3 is TGTGCCAGTCAGGCTAGCGGGAGGGCCTGGGACACCGGGGAGCTGTTTTTT. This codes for CASQASGRAWDTGELFF.

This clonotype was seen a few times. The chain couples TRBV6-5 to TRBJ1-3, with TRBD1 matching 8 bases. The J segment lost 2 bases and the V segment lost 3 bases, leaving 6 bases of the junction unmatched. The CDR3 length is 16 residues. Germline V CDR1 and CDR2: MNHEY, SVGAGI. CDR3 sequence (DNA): TGTGCCAGCAGTTATTCCCAGGGGGCGGCTGGAAACACCATATATTTT. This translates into CASSYSQGAAGNTIYF.

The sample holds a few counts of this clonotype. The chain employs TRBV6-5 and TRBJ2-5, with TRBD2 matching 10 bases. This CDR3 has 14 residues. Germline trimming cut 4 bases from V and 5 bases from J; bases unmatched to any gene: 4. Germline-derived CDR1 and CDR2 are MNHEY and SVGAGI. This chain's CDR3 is CASSSSGSEETQYF. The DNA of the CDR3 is TGTGCCAGCAGTTCTAGCGGGAGTGAGGAGACCCAGTACTTC.